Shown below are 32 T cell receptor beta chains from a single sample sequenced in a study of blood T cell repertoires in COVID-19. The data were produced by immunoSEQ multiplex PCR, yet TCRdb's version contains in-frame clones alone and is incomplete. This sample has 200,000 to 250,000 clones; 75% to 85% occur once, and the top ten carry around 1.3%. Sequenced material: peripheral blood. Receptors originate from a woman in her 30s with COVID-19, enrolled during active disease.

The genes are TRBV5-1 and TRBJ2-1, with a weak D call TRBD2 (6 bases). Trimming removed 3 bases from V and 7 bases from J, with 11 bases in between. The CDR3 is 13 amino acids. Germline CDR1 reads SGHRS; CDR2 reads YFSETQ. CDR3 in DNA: TGCGCCAGCAGCTCGGGGGTGACGAATGAGCAGTTCTTC. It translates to CASSSGVTNEQFF.

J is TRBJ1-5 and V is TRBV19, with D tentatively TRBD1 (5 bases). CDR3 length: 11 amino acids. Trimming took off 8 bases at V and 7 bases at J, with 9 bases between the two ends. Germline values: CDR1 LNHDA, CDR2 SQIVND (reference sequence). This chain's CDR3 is CASGQGQPQHF. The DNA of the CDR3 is TGTGCCAGTGGCCAGGGCCAGCCCCAGCATTTT.

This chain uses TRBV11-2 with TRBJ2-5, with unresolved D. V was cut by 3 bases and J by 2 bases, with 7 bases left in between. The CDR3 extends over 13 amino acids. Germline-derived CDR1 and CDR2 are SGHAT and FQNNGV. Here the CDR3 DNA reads TGTGCCAGCAGCTTTAACAGACAAGAGACCCAGTACTTC. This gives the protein CASSFNRQETQYF.

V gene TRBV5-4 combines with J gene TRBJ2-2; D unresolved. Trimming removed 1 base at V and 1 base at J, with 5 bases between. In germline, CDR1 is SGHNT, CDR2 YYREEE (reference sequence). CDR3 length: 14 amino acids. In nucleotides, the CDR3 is TGTGCCAGCAGCTTGTATGTGAACACCGGGGAGCTGTTTTTT. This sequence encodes CASSLYVNTGELFF.

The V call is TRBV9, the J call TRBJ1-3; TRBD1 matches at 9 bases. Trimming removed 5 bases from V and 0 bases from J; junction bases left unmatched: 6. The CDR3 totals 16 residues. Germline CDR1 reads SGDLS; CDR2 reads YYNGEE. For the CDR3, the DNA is TGTGCCAGCAGACACGGGGACAGGGTCTCTGGAAACACCATATATTTT. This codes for CASRHGDRVSGNTIYF.

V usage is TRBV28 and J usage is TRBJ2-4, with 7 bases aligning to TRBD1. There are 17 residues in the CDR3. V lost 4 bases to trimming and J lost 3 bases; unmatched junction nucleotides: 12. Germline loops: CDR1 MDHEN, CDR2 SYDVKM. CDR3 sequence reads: CASSSGTAYLNKNIQYF. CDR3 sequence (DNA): TGTGCCAGCAGTTCAGGGACAGCGTACTTAAACAAAAACATTCAGTACTTC.

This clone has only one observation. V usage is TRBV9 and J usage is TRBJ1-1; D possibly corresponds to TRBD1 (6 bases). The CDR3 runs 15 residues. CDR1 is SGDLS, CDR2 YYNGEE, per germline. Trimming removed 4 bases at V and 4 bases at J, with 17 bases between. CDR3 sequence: CASSPTRTVGTEAFF. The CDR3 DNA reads TGTGCCAGCAGCCCAACGCGGACAGTCGGCACTGAAGCTTTCTTT.

CDR3 DNA sequence: TGTGCCAGCAGTGAAGGCCCTCCGAGACAGGGCAACTACGAGCAGTACTTC. Its translation: CASSEGPPRQGNYEQYF. The chain recombines TRBV25-1 with TRBJ2-7; 7 bases match TRBD1. This CDR3 spans 17 amino acids. J lost 3 bases, V lost 2 bases, and 13 bases had no gene match. Germline V gene sequence: CDR1 MGHDK, CDR2 SYGVNS.

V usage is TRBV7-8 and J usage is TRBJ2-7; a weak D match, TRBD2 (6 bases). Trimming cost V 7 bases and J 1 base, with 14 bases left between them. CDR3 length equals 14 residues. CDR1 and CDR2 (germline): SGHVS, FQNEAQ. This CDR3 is CASTTDGTSYEQYF. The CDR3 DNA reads TGTGCCAGCACCACAGACGGGACTTCCTACGAGCAGTACTTC.

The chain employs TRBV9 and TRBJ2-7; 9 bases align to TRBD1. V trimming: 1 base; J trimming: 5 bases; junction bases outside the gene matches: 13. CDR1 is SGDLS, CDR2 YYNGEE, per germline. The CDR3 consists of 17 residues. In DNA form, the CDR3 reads TGTGCCAGCAGCGTAATGGACCTGGGACAGGGAGGGAACGAGCAGTACTTC. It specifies CASSVMDLGQGGNEQYF.

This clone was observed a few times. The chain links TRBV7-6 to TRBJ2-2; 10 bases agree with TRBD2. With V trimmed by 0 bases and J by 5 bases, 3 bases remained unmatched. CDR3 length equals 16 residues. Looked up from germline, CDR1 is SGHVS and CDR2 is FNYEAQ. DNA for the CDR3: TGTGCCAGCAGCTTAGCTGCTAGCGGGAGAACCGGGGAGCTGTTTTTT. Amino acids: CASSLAASGRTGELFF.

The CDR3 is CASSVRPQGTEAFF. The CDR3 coding sequence is TGTGCCAGCAGCGTAAGGCCCCAGGGGACTGAAGCTTTCTTT. V usage is TRBV7-2 and J usage is TRBJ1-1; tentatively, D is TRBD1 (6 bases). This CDR3 comprises 14 residues. The V end was cut by 5 bases, the J end by 5 bases, with 15 bases between. Germline V gene sequence: CDR1 SGHTA, CDR2 FQGNSA.

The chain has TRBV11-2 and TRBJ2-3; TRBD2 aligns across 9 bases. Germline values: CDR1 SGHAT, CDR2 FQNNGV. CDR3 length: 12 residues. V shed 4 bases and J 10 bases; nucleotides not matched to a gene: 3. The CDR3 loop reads CASSSSGRPQYF. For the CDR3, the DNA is TGTGCCAGCAGCTCGAGCGGGAGGCCGCAGTATTTT.

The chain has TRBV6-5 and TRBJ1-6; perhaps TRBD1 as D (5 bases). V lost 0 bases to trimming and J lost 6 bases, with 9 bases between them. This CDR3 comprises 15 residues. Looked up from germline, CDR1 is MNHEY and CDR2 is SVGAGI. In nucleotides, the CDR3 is TGTGCCAGCAGTTACTCTCGGGGGGGTAATTCACCCCTCCACTTT. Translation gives CASSYSRGGNSPLHF.

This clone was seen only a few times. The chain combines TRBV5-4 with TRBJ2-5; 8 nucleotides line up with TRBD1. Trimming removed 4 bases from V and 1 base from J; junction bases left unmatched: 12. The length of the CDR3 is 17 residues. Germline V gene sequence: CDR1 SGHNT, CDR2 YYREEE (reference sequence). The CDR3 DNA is TGTGCCAGCAGCCCCCCTGGACAGGGAAGCCTCCAAGAGACCCAGTACTTC. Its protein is CASSPPGQGSLQETQYF. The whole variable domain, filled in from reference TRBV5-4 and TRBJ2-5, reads ETGVTQSPTHLIKTRGQQVTLRCSSQSGHNTVSWYQQALGQGPQFIFQYYREEENGRGNFPPRFSGLQFPNYSSELNVNALELDDSALYLCASSPPGQGSLQETQYFGPGTRLLVL.

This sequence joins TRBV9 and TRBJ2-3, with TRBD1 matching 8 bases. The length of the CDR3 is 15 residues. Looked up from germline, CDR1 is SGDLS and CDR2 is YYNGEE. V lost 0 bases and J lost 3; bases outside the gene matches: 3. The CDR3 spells CASSVVGTGTDTQYF. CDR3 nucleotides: TGTGCCAGCAGCGTAGTAGGGACAGGTACAGATACGCAGTATTTT.

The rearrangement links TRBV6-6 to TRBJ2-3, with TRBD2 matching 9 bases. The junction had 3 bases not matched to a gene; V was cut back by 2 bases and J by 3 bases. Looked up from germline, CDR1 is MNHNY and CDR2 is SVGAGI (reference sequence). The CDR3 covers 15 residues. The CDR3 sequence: CASSYGGGDTDTQYF. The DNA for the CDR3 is TGTGCCAGCAGTTACGGCGGGGGGGATACAGATACGCAGTATTTT.

Written as DNA, the CDR3 is TGTGCCAGCAGCCAAGCGACAGGGACCTATGGCTACACCTTC. Translating it yields CASSQATGTYGYTF. The chain uses TRBV4-2 and TRBJ1-2, with 7 bases aligning to TRBD1. Germline CDR1 and CDR2: LGHNA and YNFKEQ. The length of the CDR3 is 14 residues. Germline trimming cut 1 base from V and 4 bases from J; bases unmatched to any gene: 3.

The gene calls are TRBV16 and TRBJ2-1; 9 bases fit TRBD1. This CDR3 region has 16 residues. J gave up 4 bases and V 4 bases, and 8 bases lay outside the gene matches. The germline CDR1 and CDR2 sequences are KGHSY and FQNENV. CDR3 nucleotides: TGTGCCAGCAGCCGCACCGGGACAGGGAGATACAATGAGCAGTTCTTC. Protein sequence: CASSRTGTGRYNEQFF.

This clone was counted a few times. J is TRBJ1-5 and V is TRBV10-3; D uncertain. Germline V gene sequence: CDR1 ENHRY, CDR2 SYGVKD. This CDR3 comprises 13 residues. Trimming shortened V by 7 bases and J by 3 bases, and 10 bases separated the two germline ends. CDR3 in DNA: TGTGCCATCACCACAGAGCCCAATCAGCCCCAGCATTTT. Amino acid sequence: CAITTEPNQPQHF.

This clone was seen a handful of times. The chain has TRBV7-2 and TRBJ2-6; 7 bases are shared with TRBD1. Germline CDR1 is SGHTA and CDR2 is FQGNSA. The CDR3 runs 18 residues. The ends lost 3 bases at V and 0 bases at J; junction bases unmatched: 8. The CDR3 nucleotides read TGTGCCAGCAGCTTTTCCGGGACAGCCTTCTCTGGGGCCAACGTCCTGACTTTC. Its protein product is CASSFSGTAFSGANVLTF.

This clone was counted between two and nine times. The CDR3 DNA sequence: TGTGCCAGCGGGACAGGGGAGATCGCTGAAGCTTTCTTT. This encodes CASGTGEIAEAFF. The rearrangement joins TRBV3-1 (or the pseudogene TRBV3-2) to TRBJ1-1; 10 bases are shared with TRBD1. Looked up from germline, CDR1 is LGHDT and CDR2 is YNNKEL (reference sequence). The trim removed 8 bases at V and 6 bases at J, leaving 6 bases unmatched. CDR3 length: 13 amino acids.

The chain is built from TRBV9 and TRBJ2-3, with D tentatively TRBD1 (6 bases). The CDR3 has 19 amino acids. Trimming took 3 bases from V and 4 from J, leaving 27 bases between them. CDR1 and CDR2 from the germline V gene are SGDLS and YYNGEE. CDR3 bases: TGTGCCAGCAGCGACCGAAAGCCCCCTCATGAGGGGGAGCCAGATACGCAGTATTTT. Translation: CASSDRKPPHEGEPDTQYF.

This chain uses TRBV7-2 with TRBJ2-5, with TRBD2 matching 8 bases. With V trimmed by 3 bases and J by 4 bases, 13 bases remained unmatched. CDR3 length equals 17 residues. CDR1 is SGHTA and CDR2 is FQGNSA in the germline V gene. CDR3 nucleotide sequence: TGTGCCAGCAGCTTCTTCATGGGAGCGGGAGTACCAGAGACCCAGTACTTC. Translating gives CASSFFMGAGVPETQYF.

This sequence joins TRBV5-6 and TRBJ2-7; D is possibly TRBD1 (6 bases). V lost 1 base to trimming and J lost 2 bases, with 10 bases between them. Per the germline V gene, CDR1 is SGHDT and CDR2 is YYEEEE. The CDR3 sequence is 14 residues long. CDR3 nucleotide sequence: TGTGCCAGCAGCTTGCAGGGGATCACCTACGAGCAGTACTTC. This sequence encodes CASSLQGITYEQYF. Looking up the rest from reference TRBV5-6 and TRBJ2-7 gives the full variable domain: DAGVTQSPTHLIKTRGQQVTLRCSPKSGHDTVSWYQQALGQGPQFIFQYYEEEERQRGNFPDRFSGHQFPNYSSELNVNALLLGDSALYLCASSLQGITYEQYFGPGTRLTVT.

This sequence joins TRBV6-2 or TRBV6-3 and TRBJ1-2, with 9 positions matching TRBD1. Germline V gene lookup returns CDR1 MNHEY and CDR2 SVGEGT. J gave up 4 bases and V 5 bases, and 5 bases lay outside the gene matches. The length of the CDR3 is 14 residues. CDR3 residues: CASSLTGGAYGYTF. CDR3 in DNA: TGTGCCAGCAGTCTAACAGGGGGCGCCTATGGCTACACCTTC.

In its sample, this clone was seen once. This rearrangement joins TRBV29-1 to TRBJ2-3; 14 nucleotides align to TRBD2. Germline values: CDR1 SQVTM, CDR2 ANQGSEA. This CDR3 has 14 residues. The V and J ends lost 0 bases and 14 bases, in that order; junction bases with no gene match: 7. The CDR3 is CSVEDRTSGRIPYF. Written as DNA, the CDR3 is TGCAGCGTTGAAGACCGGACTAGCGGGAGGATCCCGTATTTT.

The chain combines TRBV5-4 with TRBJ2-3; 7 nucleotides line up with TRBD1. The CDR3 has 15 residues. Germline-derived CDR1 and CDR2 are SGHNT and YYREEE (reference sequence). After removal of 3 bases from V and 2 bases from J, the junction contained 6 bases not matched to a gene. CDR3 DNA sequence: TGTGCCAGCAGCTCCCCGGGACAGAACACAGATACGCAGTATTTT. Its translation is CASSSPGQNTDTQYF.

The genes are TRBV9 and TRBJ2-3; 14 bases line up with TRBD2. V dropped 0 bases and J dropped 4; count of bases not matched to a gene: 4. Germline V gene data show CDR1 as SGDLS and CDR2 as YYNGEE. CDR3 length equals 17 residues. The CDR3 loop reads CASSVAGLAGVADTQYF. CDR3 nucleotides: TGTGCCAGCAGCGTAGCGGGACTAGCGGGAGTAGCAGATACGCAGTATTTT.

The CDR3 reads CASSLDRDRGLGNTIYF. CDR3 nucleotide sequence: TGTGCCAGCAGCTTAGACCGGGACAGGGGGCTTGGAAACACCATATATTTT. J is TRBJ1-3 and V is TRBV13; 12 bases line up with TRBD1. The germline CDR1 and CDR2 sequences are PRHDT and FYEKMQ (reference sequence). This CDR3 region has 17 residues. Losses at the gene ends were 1 base for V and 3 bases for J; bases not matched to a gene: 4. The whole variable domain, remainder taken from reference TRBV13 and TRBJ1-3, is AAGVIQSPRHLIKEKRETATLKCYPIPRHDTVYWYQQGPGQDPQFLISFYEKMQSDKGSIPDRFSAQQFSDYHSELNMSSLELGDSALYFCASSLDRDRGLGNTIYFGEGSWLTVV.

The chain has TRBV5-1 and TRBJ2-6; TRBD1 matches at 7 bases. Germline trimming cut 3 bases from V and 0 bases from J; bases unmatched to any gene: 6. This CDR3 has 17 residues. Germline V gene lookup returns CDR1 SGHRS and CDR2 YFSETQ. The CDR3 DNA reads TGCGCCAGCAGCTCCTCGACAGGGACCTCTGGGGCCAACGTCCTGACTTTC. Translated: CASSSSTGTSGANVLTF.

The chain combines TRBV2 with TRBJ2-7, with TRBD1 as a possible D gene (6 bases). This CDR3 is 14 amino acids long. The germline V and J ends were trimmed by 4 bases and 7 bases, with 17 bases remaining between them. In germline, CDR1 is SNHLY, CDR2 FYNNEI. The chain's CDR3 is CASSGTVGVREQYF. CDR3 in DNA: TGTGCCAGCAGTGGGACAGTAGGCGTACGGGAGCAGTACTTC.